These T cell receptor beta chains were read from a single sample in a study of OX40 agonist ivuxolimab in advanced cancers. Clones were read by immunoSEQ multiplex PCR, and TCRdb kept only the in-frame ones, dropping some. Of about 66,000 clones in the sample, about nine tenths were seen once. The source was CD4+ or CD8+ T cells sorted from blood, collected in a trial of the OX40 agonist ivuxolimab. These TCRs come from an adult with an advanced solid tumor such as melanoma, head and neck, liver or kidney cancer. CDR3s include the opening cysteine and the closing phenylalanine or tryptophan. The D gene is left open where the match is weak.

d_gene	j_gene	len	v_gene	CDR3nt	CDR3aa
.	TRBJ1-5	12	TRBV6-5	TGTGCCAGCAGTTCTCTGGGTCAGCCCCAGCATTTT	CASSSLGQPQHF
.	TRBJ1-5	16	TRBV19	TGTGCCAGTGAGGGTAAAATCACAGGGAGGGGACAGCCCCAGCATTTT	CASEGKITGRGQPQHF
.	TRBJ2-7	15	TRBV19	TGTGCCAGTAGCCTTAGGGGAGACAGTGACTACGAGCAGTACTTC	CASSLRGDSDYEQYF
TRBD1	TRBJ1-1	19	TRBV15	TGTGCCACCAGCAGAGATGGGAGGGGACAGGGGAAAGGGCACACTGAAGCTTTCTTT	CATSRDGRGQGKGHTEAFF
.	TRBJ2-1	14	TRBV7-2	TGTGCCAGCAGCTTACAGGGGTTCTACAATGAGCAGTTCTTC	CASSLQGFYNEQFF
.	TRBJ1-1	14	TRBV7-3	TGTGCCAGCAGCTCAAGCGGGGTAAGGACTGAAGCTTTCTTT	CASSSSGVRTEAFF
TRBD1	TRBJ1-6	15	TRBV28	TGTGCCAGCAGGACGGGACAGTCGACCCGTCCACCCCTCCACTTT	CASRTGQSTRPPLHF
.	TRBJ1-6	14	TRBV9	TGTGCCAGCAGCGTAGAACTGAGGAATTCACCCCTCCACTTT	CASSVELRNSPLHF
TRBD1	TRBJ1-4	14	TRBV30	TGTGCCTGGAAAGGAACAGGGGGAAGTGAAAAACTGTTTTTT	CAWKGTGGSEKLFF
.	TRBJ2-3	14	TRBV7-3	TGTGCCAGCAGCCATCGGGGGCCCGGAGATACGCAGTATTTT	CASSHRGPGDTQYF
TRBD1	TRBJ1-2	15	TRBV6-6	TGTGCCAGCAGTCAGTTAAGGCAGGGGGTCTATGGCTACACCTTC	CASSQLRQGVYGYTF